The entry below gives a single T cell receptor (beta chain) sequence along with its context. Per the germline V gene, CDR1 is KGHSH and CDR2 is LQKENI. The length of the CDR3 is 14 residues. V lost 3 bases and J 5 bases, leaving 11 bases between the germline ends. The data originate from a study of blood T cell repertoires in COVID-19. Study-level information: The United States, Italy and Spain were the sources of the acute and convalescent COVID-19 samples. T cells, B-cell-depleted T cells, or PBMCs provided the cDNA or gDNA that served as material.

In the original workflow: For nucleated cells, counts were estimated from reference gene primer amplification. Generated by immunoSEQ multiplex PCR, the TCRdb table keeps only in-frame clones and is missing some. D and trimming were read from the DNA, whereas the V and J calls and clone size are those reported in that table. The table includes roughly 84,000 clones, around four fifths detected once. The TCR was taken from a man older than 75 with active or convalescent COVID-19. The sample consisted of peripheral blood. This chain uses TRBV18 with TRBJ1-5; weak D call: TRBD1 (5 bases). In nucleotides, the CDR3 is TGTGCCAGCTCACCGGGGCGGGGAGATCAGCCCCAGCATTTT. Encoded protein: CASSPGRGDQPQHF.